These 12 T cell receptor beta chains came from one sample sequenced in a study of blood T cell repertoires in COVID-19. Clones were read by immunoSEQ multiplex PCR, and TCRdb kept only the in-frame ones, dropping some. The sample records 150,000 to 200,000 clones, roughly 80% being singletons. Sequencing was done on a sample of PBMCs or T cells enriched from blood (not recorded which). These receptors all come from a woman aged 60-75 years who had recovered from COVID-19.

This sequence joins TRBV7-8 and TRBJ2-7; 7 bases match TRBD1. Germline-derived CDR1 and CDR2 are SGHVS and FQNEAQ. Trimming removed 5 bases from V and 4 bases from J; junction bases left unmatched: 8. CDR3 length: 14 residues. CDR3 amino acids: CASSRRGQEYEQYF. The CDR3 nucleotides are TGTGCCAGCAGCAGACGCGGACAGGAGTACGAGCAGTACTTC. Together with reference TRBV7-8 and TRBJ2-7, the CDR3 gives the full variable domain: GAGVSQSPRYKVAKRGQDVALRCDPISGHVSLFWYQQALGQGPEFLTYFQNEAQLDKSGLPSDRFFAERPEGSVSTLKIQRTQQEDSAVYLCASSRRGQEYEQYFGPGTRLTVT.

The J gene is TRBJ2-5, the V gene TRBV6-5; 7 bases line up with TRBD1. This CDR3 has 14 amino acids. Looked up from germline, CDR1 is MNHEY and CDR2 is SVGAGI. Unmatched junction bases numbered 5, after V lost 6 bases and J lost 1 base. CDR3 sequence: CASSRTGVQETQYF. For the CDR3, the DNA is TGTGCCAGCAGCCGCACAGGGGTCCAAGAGACCCAGTACTTC.

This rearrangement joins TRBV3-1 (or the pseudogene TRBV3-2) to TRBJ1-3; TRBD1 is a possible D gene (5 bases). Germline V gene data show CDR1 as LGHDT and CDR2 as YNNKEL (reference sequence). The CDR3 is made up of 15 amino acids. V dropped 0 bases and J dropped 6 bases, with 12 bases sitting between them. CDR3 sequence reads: CASSQESREENTIYF. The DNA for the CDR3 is TGTGCCAGCAGCCAAGAAAGCAGGGAGGAAAACACCATATATTTT.

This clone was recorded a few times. As DNA, the CDR3 is TGTGCCAGCAGCGCGGGGACATACTCCTACGAGCAGTACTTC. Protein: CASSAGTYSYEQYF. This rearrangement joins TRBV9 to TRBJ2-7; tentative D call: TRBD1 (6 bases). There are 14 residues in the CDR3. Germline loops: CDR1 SGDLS, CDR2 YYNGEE. Trimming removed 3 bases from V and 0 bases from J, with 10 bases in between.

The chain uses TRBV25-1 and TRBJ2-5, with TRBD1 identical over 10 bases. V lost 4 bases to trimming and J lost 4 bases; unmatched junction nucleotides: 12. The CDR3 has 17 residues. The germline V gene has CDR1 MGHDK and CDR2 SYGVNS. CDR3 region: CASSGWGQGTSRETQYF. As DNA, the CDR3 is TGTGCCAGCAGTGGGTGGGGACAGGGGACGAGTAGAGAGACCCAGTACTTC.

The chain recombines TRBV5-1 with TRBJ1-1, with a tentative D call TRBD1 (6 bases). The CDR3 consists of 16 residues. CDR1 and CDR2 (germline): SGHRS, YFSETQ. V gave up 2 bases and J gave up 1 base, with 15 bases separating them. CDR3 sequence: CASSFRGGAGNTEAFF. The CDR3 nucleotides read TGCGCCAGCAGCTTTCGCGGGGGCGCGGGGAACACTGAAGCTTTCTTT.

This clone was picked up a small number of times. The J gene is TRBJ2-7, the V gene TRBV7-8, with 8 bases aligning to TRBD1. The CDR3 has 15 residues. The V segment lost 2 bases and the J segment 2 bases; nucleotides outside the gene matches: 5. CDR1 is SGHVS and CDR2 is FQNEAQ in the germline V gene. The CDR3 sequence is CASSLRTGTTYEQYF. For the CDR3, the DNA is TGTGCCAGCAGCTTACGGACAGGGACGACCTACGAGCAGTACTTC. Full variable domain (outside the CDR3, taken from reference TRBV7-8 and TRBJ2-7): GAGVSQSPRYKVAKRGQDVALRCDPISGHVSLFWYQQALGQGPEFLTYFQNEAQLDKSGLPSDRFFAERPEGSVSTLKIQRTQQEDSAVYLCASSLRTGTTYEQYFGPGTRLTVT.

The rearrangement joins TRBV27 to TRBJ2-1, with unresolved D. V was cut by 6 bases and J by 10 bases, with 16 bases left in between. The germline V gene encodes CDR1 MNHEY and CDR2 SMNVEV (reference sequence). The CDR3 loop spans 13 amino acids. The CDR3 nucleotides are TGTGCCAGCAGCTCTCCCCTCACGGTAGAGCAGTTCTTC. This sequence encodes CASSSPLTVEQFF.

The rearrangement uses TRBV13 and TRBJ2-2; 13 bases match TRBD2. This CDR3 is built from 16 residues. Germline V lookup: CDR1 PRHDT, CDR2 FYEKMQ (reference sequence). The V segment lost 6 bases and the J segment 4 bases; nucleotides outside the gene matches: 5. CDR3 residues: CASRPGLAGSTGELFF. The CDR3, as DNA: TGTGCCAGCAGACCGGGACTAGCGGGATCCACCGGGGAGCTGTTTTTT.

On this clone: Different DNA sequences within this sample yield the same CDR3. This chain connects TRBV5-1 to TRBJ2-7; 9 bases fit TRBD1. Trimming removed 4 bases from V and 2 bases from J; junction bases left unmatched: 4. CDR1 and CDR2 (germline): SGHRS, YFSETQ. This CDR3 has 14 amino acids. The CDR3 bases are TGCGCCAGCAGCCCGGGACAGGGAGCCTACGAGCAGTACTTC. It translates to CASSPGQGAYEQYF.

The CDR3 coding sequence is TGTGCCAGTAAACGGGGGGGCCATGGTACAGATACGCAGTATTTT. Its translation: CASKRGGHGTDTQYF. The J gene is TRBJ2-3, the V gene TRBV6-5; 8 nucleotides align to TRBD2. Losses at the gene ends were 9 bases for V and 3 bases for J; bases not matched to a gene: 11. The length of the CDR3 is 15 residues. Germline CDR1 and CDR2: MNHEY and SVGAGI.

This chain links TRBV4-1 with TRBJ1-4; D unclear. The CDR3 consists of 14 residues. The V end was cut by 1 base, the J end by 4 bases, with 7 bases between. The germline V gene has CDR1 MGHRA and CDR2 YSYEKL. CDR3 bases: TGCGCCAGCAGCCAAGGGGCAGTTAATGAAAAACTGTTTTTT. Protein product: CASSQGAVNEKLFF.